This section outlines one T cell receptor beta chain sequence together with its context. The antigen is undetermined. These data belong to a study of shared clonotypes between healthy human individuals. Study-level information: Researchers assigned three CD4 naive, three CD4 memory, two CD8 naive and one CD8 memory plate to each donor. Broader study findings: A reduction in generation probabilities was seen for non-shared clonotypes relative to those shared by all four donors.

Losses at the gene ends were 7 bases for V and 2 bases for J; bases not matched to a gene: 7. This CDR3 has 15 residues. CDR1 is LNHDA, CDR2 SQIVND, per germline (reference sequence). The assay was run at deep level. The table came from immunoSEQ multiplex PCR; TCRdb's copy has only in-frame clones and leaves some out. The sample carries roughly 530,000 clones, less than 96% recorded once. The authors divided CD4+ cells into CD45RA+ naive and CD45RA-negative memory subsets. Sequenced: naive CD4+ T cells sorted from blood. Indicated subset: CD45RA+ positively selected. The TCR was taken from a woman in her 30s in good health. The V gene is TRBV19, the J gene TRBJ1-4, with 7 bases fitting TRBD1. CDR3 in amino acids: CASTTQTGTNEKLFF. The CDR3 DNA is TGTGCCAGTACAACGCAGACAGGGACTAATGAAAAACTGTTTTTT. Based on the CDR3 plus reference TRBV19 and TRBJ1-4, the full variable domain is DGGITQSPKYLFRKEGQNVTLSCEQNLNHDAMYWYRQDPGQGLRLIYYSQIVNDFQKGDIAEGYSVSREKKESFPLTVTSAQKNPTAFYLCASTTQTGTNEKLFFGSGTQLSVL.